The 3 T cell receptor beta chains below all came from one sample that was sequenced in a study of T cell responses to AZD1222 COVID-19 vaccine. TCRdb's copy holds only in-frame clones and misses some; the assay was immunoSEQ multiplex PCR. This repertoire shows over 100,000 clones, around 84% found once; its top ten account for approximately 20%. Sequencing used peripheral blood, obtained on day 0 of AZD1222 vaccination. All receptors come from an adult in good health.

The chain uses TRBV5-4 and TRBJ2-1; TRBD1 might be the D (6 bases). The CDR3 is 15 residues long. The germline CDR1 and CDR2 sequences are SGHNT and YYREEE (reference sequence). Trimming cost V 3 bases and J 3 bases, with 13 bases left between them. In nucleotides, the CDR3 is TGTGCCAGCAGCTACGGGACACTTAACTACAATGAGCAGTTCTTC. It codes for CASSYGTLNYNEQFF.

V gene TRBV6-6 combines with J gene TRBJ1-1; TRBD1 matches 8 bases. Germline V gives CDR1 MNHNY, CDR2 SVGAGI (reference sequence). The ends lost 5 bases at V and 10 bases at J; junction bases unmatched: 15. The CDR3 extends over 15 amino acids. CDR3: CASSHMTGDLIRAFF. CDR3 nucleotide sequence: TGTGCCAGCAGTCACATGACAGGGGATCTTATTAGAGCTTTCTTT.

This chain joins TRBV24-1 and TRBJ2-7; TRBD1 might be the D (6 bases). CDR3 length: 11 amino acids. V was trimmed by 8 bases and J by 8 bases, leaving 12 bases between them. Germline assignment: CDR1 KGHDR and CDR2 SFDVKD. The CDR3 loop is CATIQGSQQYF. In DNA, the CDR3 is TGTGCCACCATACAGGGTAGCCAGCAGTACTTC.